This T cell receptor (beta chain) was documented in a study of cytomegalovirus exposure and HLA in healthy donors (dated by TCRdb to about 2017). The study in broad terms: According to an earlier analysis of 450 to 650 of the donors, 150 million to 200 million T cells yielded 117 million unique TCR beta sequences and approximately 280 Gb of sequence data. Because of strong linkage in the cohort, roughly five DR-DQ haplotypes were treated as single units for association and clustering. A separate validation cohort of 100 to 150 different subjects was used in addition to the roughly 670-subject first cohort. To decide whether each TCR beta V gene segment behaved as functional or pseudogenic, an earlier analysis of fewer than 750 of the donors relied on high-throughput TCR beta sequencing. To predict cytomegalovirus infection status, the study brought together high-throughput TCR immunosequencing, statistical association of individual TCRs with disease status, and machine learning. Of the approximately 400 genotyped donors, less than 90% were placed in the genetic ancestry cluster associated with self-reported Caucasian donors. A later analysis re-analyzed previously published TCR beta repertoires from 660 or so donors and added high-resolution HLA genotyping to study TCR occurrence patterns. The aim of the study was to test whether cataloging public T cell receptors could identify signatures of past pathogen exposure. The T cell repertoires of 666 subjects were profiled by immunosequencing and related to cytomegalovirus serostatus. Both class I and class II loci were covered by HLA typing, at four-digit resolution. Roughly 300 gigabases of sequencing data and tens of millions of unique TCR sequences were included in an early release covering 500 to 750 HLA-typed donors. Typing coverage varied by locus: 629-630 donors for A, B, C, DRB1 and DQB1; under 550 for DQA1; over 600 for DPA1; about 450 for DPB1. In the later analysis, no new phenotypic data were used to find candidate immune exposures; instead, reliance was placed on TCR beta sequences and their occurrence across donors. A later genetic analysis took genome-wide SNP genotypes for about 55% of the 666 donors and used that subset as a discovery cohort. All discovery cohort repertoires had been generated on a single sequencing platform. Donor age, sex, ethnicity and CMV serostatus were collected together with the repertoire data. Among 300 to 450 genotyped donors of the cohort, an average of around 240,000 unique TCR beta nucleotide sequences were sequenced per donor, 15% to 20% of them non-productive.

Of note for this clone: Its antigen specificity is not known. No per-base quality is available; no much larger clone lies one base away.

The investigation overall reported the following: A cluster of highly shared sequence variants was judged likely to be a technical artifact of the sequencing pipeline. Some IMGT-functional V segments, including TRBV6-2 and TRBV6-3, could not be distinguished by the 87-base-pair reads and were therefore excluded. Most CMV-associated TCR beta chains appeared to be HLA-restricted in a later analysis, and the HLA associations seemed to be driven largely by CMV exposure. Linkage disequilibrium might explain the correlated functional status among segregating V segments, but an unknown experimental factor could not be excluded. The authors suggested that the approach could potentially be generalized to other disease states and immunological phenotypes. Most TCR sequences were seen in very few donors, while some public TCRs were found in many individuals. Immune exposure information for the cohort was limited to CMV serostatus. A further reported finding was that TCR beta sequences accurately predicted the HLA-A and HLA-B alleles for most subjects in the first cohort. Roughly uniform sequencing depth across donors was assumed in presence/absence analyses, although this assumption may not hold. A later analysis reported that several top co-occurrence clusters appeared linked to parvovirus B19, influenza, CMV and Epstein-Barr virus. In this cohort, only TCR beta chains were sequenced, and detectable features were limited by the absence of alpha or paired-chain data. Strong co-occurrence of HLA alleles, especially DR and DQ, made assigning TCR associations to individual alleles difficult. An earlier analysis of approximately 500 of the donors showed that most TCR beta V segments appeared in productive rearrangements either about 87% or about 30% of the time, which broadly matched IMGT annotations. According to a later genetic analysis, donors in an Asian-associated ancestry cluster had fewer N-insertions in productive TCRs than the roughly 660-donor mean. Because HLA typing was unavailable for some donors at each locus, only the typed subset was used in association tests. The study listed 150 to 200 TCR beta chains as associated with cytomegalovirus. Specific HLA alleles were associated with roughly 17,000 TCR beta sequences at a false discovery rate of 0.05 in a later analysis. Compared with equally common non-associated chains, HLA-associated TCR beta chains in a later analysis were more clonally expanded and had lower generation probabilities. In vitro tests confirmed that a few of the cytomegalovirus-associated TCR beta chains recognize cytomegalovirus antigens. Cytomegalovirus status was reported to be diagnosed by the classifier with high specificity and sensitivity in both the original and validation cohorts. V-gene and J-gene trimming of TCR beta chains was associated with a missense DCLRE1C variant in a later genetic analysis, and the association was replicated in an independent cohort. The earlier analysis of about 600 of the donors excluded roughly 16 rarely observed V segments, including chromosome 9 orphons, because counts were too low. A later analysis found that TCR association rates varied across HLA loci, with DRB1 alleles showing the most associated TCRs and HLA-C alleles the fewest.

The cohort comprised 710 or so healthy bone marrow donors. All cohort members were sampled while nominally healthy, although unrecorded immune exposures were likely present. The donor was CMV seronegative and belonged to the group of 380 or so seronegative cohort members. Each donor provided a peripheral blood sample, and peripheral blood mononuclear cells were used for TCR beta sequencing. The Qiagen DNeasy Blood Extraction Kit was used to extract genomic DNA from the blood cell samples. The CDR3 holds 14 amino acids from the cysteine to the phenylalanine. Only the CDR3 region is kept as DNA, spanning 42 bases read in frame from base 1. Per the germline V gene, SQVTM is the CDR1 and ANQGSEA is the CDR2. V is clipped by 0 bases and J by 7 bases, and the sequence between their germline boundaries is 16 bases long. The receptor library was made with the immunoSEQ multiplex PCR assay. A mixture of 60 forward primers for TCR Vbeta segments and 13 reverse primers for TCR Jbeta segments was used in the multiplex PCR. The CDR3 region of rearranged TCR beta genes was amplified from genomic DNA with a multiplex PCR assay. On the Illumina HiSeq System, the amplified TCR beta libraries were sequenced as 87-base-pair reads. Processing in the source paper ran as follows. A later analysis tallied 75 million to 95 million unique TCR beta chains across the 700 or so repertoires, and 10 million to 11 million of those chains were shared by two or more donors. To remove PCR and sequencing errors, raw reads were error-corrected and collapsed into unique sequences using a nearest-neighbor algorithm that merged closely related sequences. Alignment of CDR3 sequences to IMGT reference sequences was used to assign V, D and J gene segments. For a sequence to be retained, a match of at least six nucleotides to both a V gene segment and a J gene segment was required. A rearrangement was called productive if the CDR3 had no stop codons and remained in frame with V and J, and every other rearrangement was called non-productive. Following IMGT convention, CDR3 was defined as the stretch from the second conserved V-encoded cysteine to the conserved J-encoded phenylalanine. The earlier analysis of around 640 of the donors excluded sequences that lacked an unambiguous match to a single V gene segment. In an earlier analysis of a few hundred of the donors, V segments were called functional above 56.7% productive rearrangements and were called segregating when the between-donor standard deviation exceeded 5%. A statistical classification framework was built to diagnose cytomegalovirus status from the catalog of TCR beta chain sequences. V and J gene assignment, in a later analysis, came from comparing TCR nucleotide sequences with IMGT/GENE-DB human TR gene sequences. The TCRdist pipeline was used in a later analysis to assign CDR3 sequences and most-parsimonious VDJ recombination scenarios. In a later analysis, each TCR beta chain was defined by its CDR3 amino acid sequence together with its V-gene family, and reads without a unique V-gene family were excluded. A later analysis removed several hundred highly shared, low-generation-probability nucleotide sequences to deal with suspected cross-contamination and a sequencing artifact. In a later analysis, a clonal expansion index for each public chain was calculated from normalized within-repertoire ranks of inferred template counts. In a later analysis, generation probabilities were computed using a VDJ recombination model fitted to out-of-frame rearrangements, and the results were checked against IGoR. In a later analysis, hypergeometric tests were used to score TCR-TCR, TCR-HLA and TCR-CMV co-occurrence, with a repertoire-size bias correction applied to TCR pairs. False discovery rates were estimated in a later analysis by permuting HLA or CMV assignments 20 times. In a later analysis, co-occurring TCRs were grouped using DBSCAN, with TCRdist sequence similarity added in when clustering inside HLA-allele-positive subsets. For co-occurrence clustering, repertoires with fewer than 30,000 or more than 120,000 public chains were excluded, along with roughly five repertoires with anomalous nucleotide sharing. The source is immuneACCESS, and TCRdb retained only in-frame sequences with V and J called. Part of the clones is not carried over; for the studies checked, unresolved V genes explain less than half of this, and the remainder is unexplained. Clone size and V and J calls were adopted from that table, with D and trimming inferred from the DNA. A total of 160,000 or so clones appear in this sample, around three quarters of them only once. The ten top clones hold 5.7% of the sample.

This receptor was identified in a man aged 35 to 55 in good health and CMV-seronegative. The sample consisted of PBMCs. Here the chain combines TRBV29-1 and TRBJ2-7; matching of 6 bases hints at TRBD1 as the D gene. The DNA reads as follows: TGCAGCGTTGAAGATCGGAACTATGGACAGGAGCAGTACTTC. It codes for CSVEDRNYGQEQYF.